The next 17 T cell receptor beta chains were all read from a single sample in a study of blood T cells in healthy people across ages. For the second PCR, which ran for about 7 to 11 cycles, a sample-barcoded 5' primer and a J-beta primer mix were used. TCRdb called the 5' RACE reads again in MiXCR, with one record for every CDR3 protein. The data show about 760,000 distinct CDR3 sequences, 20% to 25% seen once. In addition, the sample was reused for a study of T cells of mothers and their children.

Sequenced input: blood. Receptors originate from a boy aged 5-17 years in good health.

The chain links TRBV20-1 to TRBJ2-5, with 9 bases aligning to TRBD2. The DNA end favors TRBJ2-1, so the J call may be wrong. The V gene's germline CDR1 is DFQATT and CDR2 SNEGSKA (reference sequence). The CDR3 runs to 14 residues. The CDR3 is CSATLAGLRNEQFF. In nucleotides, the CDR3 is TGCAGTGCTACACTAGCGGGCCTAAGGAATGAGCAGTTCTTC.

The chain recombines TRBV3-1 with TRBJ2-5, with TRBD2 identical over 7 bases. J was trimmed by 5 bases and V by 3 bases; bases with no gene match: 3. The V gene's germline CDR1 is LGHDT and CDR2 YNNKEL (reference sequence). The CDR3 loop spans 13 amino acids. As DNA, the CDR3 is TGTGCCAGCAGCCATCGTAGCGGGGAGACCCAGTACTTC. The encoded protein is CASSHRSGETQYF.

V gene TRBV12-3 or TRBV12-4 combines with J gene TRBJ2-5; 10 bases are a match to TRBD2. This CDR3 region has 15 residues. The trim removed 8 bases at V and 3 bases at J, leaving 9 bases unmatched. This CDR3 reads CASLPSGRVKETQYF. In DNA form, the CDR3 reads TGTGCCAGCCTACCCAGCGGGAGGGTTAAAGAGACCCAGTACTTC.

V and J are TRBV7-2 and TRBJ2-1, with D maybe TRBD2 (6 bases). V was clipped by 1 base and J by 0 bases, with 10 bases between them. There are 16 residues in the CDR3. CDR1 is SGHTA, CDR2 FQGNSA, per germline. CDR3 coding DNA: TGTGCCAGCAGCTTAGAACCAGCGGGCTCCTACAATGAGCAGTTCTTC. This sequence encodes CASSLEPAGSYNEQFF.

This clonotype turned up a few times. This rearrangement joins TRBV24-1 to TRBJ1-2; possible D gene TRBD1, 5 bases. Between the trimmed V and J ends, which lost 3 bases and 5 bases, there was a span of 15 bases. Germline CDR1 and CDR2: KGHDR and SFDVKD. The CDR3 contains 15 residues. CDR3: CATSDTGRNVYGYTF. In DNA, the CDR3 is TGTGCCACCAGTGATACGGGACGCAACGTATATGGCTACACCTTC.

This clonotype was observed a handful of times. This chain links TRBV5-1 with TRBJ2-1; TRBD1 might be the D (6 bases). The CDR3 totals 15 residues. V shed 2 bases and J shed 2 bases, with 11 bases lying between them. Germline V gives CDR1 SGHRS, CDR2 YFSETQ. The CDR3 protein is CASSFGTGPYNEQFF. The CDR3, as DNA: TGCGCCAGCAGCTTTGGTACAGGGCCCTACAATGAGCAGTTCTTC. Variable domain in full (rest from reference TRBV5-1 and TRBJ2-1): KAGVTQTPRYLIKTRGQQVTLSCSPISGHRSVSWYQQTPGQGLQFLFEYFSETQRNKGNFPGRFSGRQFSNSRSEMNVSTLELGDSALYLCASSFGTGPYNEQFFGPGTRLTVL.

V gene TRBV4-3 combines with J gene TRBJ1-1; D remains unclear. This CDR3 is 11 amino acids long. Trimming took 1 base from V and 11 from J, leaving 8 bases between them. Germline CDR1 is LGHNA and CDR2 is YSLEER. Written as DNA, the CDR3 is TGCGCCAGCAGCCAAGGGCAAGGCGCTTTCTTT. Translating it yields CASSQGQGAFF.

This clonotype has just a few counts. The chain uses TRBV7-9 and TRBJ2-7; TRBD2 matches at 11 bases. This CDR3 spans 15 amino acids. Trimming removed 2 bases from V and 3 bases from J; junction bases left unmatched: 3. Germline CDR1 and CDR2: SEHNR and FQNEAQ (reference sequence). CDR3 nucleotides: TGTGCCAGCAGCTTATTGGGACTAGCGGACTACGAGCAGTACTTC. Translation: CASSLLGLADYEQYF.

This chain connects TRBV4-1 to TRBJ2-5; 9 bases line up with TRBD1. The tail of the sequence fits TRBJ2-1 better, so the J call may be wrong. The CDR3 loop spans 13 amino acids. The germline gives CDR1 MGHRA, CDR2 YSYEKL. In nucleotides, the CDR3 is TGCGCCAGCAGCCAAGGGACAGGGGTCGAGCAGTTCTTC. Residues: CASSQGTGVEQFF.

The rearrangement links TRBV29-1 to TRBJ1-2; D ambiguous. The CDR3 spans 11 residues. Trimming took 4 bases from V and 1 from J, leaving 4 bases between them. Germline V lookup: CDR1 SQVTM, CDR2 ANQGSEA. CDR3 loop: CSVVINYGYTF. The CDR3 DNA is TGCAGCGTTGTGATTAACTATGGCTACACCTTC.

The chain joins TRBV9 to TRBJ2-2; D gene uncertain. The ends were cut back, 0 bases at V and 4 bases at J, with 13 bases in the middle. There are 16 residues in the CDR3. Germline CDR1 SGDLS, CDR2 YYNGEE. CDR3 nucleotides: TGTGCCAGCAGCGTAGTTGGCATTCCGCCCACCGGGGAGCTGTTTTTT. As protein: CASSVVGIPPTGELFF.

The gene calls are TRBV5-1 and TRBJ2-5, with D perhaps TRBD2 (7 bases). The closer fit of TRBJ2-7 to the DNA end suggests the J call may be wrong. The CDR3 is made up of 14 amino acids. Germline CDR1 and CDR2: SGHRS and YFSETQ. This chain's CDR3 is CASTSEGGFYEQYF. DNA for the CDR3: TGCGCCAGCACCAGCGAGGGGGGGTTTTACGAGCAGTACTTC.

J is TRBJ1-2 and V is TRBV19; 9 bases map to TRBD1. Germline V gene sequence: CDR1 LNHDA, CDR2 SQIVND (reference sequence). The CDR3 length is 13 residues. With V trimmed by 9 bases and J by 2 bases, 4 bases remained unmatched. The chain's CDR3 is CASPGQGNYGYTF. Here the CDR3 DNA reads TGTGCCAGCCCTGGACAGGGGAACTATGGCTACACCTTC.

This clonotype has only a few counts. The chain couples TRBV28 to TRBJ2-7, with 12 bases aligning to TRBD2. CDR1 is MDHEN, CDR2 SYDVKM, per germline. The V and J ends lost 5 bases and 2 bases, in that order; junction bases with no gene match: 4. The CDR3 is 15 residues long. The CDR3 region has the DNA TGTGCCAGCAGTCGGACTAGCGGGAATGCCTACGAGCAGTACTTC. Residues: CASSRTSGNAYEQYF. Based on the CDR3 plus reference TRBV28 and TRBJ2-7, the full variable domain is DVKVTQSSRYLVKRTGEKVFLECVQDMDHENMFWYRQDPGLGLRLIYFSYDVKMKEKGDIPEGYSVSREKKERFSLILESASTNQTSMYLCASSRTSGNAYEQYFGPGTRLTVT.

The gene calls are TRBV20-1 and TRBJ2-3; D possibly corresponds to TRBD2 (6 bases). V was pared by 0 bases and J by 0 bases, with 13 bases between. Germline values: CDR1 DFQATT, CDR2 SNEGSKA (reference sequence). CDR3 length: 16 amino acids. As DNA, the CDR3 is TGCAGTGCTAGAGATCCCGCGGGACGAAGCACAGATACGCAGTATTTT. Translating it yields CSARDPAGRSTDTQYF.

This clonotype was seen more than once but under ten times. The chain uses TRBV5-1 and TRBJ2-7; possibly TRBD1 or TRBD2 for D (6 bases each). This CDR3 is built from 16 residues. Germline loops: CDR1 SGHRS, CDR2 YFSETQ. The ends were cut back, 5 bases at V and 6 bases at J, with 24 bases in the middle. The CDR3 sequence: CASRTAEEGGSGEQYF. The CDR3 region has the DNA TGCGCCAGCAGAACAGCCGAGGAGGGGGGCTCAGGCGAGCAGTACTTC.

The CDR3 DNA reads as TGCGCCAGCAGCTTGGCCGGCGCGGGAGACCCCGAGCAGTACTTC. Translating it yields CASSLAGAGDPEQYF. The J gene is TRBJ2-7, the V gene TRBV5-1; 7 nucleotides align to TRBD2. Trimming at V came to 0 bases and at J to 6 bases, leaving 9 bases not matched to a gene. This CDR3 is built from 15 residues. Germline assignment: CDR1 SGHRS and CDR2 YFSETQ.